This TCR beta chain stems from a study of shared clonotypes between healthy human individuals. Findings and limits, study-wide: Between a few donors, naive CD4 clonotypes were shared at a level of roughly 5.5%. Memory subsets generally showed smaller estimated richness than naive subsets did.

The CDR3 extends over 15 amino acids. Germline assignment: CDR1 SGHNT and CDR2 YYREEE (reference sequence). V was pared by 0 bases and J by 0 bases, with 10 bases between. This table comes from immunoSEQ multiplex PCR, and its TCRdb copy is limited to in-frame clones, with some not included. Found here are about 1.1 million clones, 75% to 80% of them singletons; the top ten hold around 0.6%. As to this clone: Its specificity is unknown.

Sequenced sample: memory CD4+ T cells from PBMCs. Described subset: CD45RA-negative fraction. This rearrangement joins TRBV5-4 to TRBJ2-7; D is ambiguous. This receptor was obtained from a man aged 18 to 30 in good health. Some clones in this sample may be carry-over from other donors' samples. Written as DNA, the CDR3 is TGTGCCAGCAGCTTGGCCGTCGGAACCTCCTACGAGCAGTACTTC. As protein: CASSLAVGTSYEQYF.